Reported below is one T cell receptor (beta chain). Its antigen is not identified. A much larger clone sits a single nucleotide away, making a read error possible. Germline CDR1 reads MGHRA; CDR2 reads YSYEKL. The CDR3 spans 14 residues. This record comes from a study of glioma-infiltrating T cells. Using RNA template, CDR3s of TCR alpha and beta were amplified with iRepertoire arm-PCR. Input was about 95-400 ng of tissue mRNA or PBMC total RNA. One entry per CDR3 protein results from TCRdb running MiXCR on the multiplex PCR reads. The repertoire holds about 180,000 distinct CDR3 sequences, with about 46% as singletons. Study outcomes and limitations: Tissue-blood divergence was below expectation in non-neoplastic patients, above in gliomas. Very few CDR3 sequences were shared between tissue and blood.

The TCR sequence derives from a human donor with low-grade glioma or glioblastoma, undergoing nonglioma brain surgery, or in good health (not recorded which). The rearrangement joins TRBV4-1 to TRBJ2-5; 7 bases map to TRBD1. The sample was glioma tissue, nonneoplastic brain tissue, or PBMCs (not recorded which). The CDR3 loop reads CASSLDRNQEAQYF. The CDR3 DNA reads TGCGCCAGCAGCCTGGACAGGAACCAAGAGGCCCAGTACTTC.